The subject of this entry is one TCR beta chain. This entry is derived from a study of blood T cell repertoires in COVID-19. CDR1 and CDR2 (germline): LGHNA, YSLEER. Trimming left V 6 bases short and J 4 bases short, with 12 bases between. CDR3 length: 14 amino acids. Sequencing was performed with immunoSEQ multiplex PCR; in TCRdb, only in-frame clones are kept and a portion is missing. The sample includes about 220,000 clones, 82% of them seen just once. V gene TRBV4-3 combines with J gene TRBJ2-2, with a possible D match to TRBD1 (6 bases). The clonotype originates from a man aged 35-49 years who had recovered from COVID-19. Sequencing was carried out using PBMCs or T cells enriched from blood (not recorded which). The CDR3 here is CASSSQGATGELFF. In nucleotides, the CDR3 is TGCGCCAGCAGTTCACAGGGCGCCACCGGGGAGCTGTTTTTT.